Below, 20 T cell receptor beta chains from the same sample are listed, as sequenced in a study of blood T cell repertoires in COVID-19. Clones were sequenced by immunoSEQ multiplex PCR, and TCRdb holds only the in-frame ones, with some missing. Of fewer than 120,000 clones in the sample, just over 75% are singletons; the top ten hold over 3.5%. The sample consisted of peripheral blood. All receptors derive from a woman older than 75 with acute or convalescent COVID-19.

This chain joins TRBV18 and TRBJ2-7, with D tentatively TRBD2 (5 bases). Germline V gene sequence: CDR1 KGHSH, CDR2 LQKENI. The CDR3 covers 11 residues. Deletions cut 6 bases from V and 3 bases from J, with 6 bases between. CDR3 sequence reads: CASSRDYEQYF. The CDR3 DNA reads as TGTGCCAGCTCTCGGGACTACGAGCAGTACTTC.

This sequence joins TRBV6-5 and TRBJ1-1; 7 positions match TRBD1. Germline CDR1 and CDR2: MNHEY and SVGAGI. V lost 2 bases, J lost 7 bases, and 10 bases stayed unmatched. This CDR3 contains 15 residues. CDR3 DNA sequence: TGTGCCAGCAGTTACGTACCAGGGGGTTGGGGTGAAGCTTTCTTT. The encoded protein is CASSYVPGGWGEAFF.

This clone appeared a single time. The chain is built from TRBV18 and TRBJ2-7; the D is unclear. CDR3 length: 12 residues. Trimming removed 5 bases at V and 3 bases at J, with 8 bases between. Germline V CDR1 and CDR2: KGHSH, LQKENI. DNA for the CDR3: TGTGCCAGCTCAAATTACGGCTACGAGCAGTACTTC. Its protein is CASSNYGYEQYF.

V gene TRBV5-1 combines with J gene TRBJ2-7, with D maybe TRBD1 (5 bases). V lost 0 bases, J lost 2 bases, and 9 bases lay in between. Germline V gene sequence: CDR1 SGHRS, CDR2 YFSETQ. The CDR3 is made up of 14 amino acids. Written as DNA, the CDR3 is TGCGCCAGCAGCTTGGCAGGGCCACCCTACGAGCAGTACTTC. It is translated as CASSLAGPPYEQYF.

The chain carries TRBV27 and TRBJ2-7; TRBD1 agrees at 7 bases. Trimming took 6 bases from V and 5 from J; bases not matched to a gene: 10. Germline-derived CDR1 and CDR2 are MNHEY and SMNVEV (reference sequence). The CDR3 loop spans 14 amino acids. The CDR3: CASSRQTGSHEQYF. CDR3 nucleotides: TGTGCCAGCAGCCGACAGACAGGGAGTCACGAGCAGTACTTC.

The rearrangement joins TRBV6-5 to TRBJ1-2, with D perhaps TRBD1 (6 bases). Deletions cut 6 bases from V and 7 bases from J, with 12 bases between. This CDR3 has 12 amino acids. Germline CDR1 and CDR2: MNHEY and SVGAGI. In nucleotides, the CDR3 is TGTGCCAGCAGACAGGGTGAGGTTGGCTACACCTTC. Translation gives CASRQGEVGYTF.

The rearrangement uses TRBV7-8 and TRBJ1-2, with D tentatively TRBD1 (5 bases). CDR1 is SGHVS, CDR2 FQNEAQ, per germline. Trimming cost V 4 bases and J 7 bases, with 22 bases left between them. The CDR3 runs to 16 residues. This chain's CDR3 is CASSSPGLPAGGGYTF. CDR3 coding DNA: TGTGCCAGCAGCTCCCCGGGACTACCTGCAGGTGGTGGCTACACCTTC.

This clone appeared a single time. This chain connects TRBV12-3 or TRBV12-4 to TRBJ2-3; no firm D call. Trimming shortened V by 6 bases and J by 6 bases, and 13 bases separated the two germline ends. CDR3 size: 13 residues. The CDR3 region has the DNA TGTGCCAGCAGCCCCCTGGGCTCGGATACGCAGTATTTT. Protein sequence: CASSPLGSDTQYF.

The chain couples TRBV3-1 (or the pseudogene TRBV3-2) to TRBJ2-1; TRBD2 agrees at 8 bases. V gave up 4 bases and J gave up 3 bases; unmatched junction bases: 5. From germline, CDR1 is LGHDT and CDR2 YNNKEL (reference sequence). CDR3 size: 15 residues. CDR3 bases: TGTGCCAGCAGCCGGACGGGGGGGAGCTACAATGAGCAGTTCTTC. It codes for CASSRTGGSYNEQFF.

The chain carries TRBV7-2 and TRBJ2-5, with D perhaps TRBD2 (6 bases). With 1 base removed from V and 2 bases from J, the gap between germline ends came to 11 bases. Germline V CDR1 and CDR2: SGHTA, FQGNSA. The CDR3 spans 15 residues. CDR3 sequence reads: CASSLGPGTQETQYF. The CDR3 bases are TGTGCCAGCAGCTTAGGTCCAGGGACTCAAGAGACCCAGTACTTC.

The V gene is TRBV5-1, the J gene TRBJ1-2; D is unresolved. Per the germline V gene, CDR1 is SGHRS and CDR2 is YFSETQ. The CDR3 is made up of 12 amino acids. Trimming removed 4 bases at V and 5 bases at J, with 9 bases between. The CDR3 reads CASSPDIYGYTF. The CDR3 DNA follows: TGCGCCAGCAGCCCTGACATTTATGGCTACACCTTC.

The CDR3 sequence is CASSLAGGGQETQYF. In DNA form, the CDR3 reads TGTGCCAGCTCCCTTGCCGGGGGAGGACAAGAGACCCAGTACTTC. The V call is TRBV28, the J call TRBJ2-5; possible D gene TRBD2, 6 bases. The CDR3 is 15 amino acids. Between the trimmed V and J ends, which lost 8 bases and 2 bases, there was a span of 18 bases. Germline assignment: CDR1 MDHEN and CDR2 SYDVKM.

CDR3 bases: TGTGCCAGCAGCCCCGGACTAGCGGGAGCAGATGGGGCCAACGTCCTGACTTTC. It is translated as CASSPGLAGADGANVLTF. The J gene is TRBJ2-6, the V gene TRBV3-1 (or the pseudogene TRBV3-2), with TRBD2 identical over 13 bases. V shed 4 bases and J 3 bases; nucleotides not matched to a gene: 6. The V gene's germline CDR1 is LGHDT and CDR2 YNNKEL (reference sequence). The CDR3 contains 18 residues.

The chain links TRBV11-2 to TRBJ1-5, with D perhaps TRBD1 (6 bases). Germline CDR1 SGHAT, CDR2 FQNNGV. The length of the CDR3 is 14 residues. Trimming removed 6 bases at V and 4 bases at J, with 13 bases between. The CDR3 is CASSTTGWNQPQHF. CDR3 nucleotides: TGTGCCAGCAGTACAACAGGGTGGAATCAGCCCCAGCATTTT.

This clone has a handful of counts. This chain uses TRBV6-5 with TRBJ2-6; TRBD1 matches 7 bases. Per germline, CDR1 MNHEY and CDR2 SVGAGI. The CDR3 has 15 amino acids. J lost 0 bases, V lost 5 bases, and 1 base had no gene match. The CDR3 nucleotides read TGTGCCAGCAGTCGGACAGGCTCTGGGGCCAACGTCCTGACTTTC. Its protein is CASSRTGSGANVLTF.

In its sample, this clone is medium-sized. The rearrangement links TRBV4-2 to TRBJ2-5; unclear D gene. The V end was cut by 0 bases, the J end by 4 bases, with 12 bases between. Germline lookup yields CDR1 LGHNA and CDR2 YNFKEQ. CDR3 size: 15 residues. The CDR3, as DNA: TGTGCCAGCAGCCAAGAAAGAGTGGTTGGAGAGACCCAGTACTTC. Residues: CASSQERVVGETQYF.

In its sample, this clone was seen a few times. The chain carries TRBV29-1 and TRBJ1-2; D perhaps matches TRBD1 (5 bases). The CDR3 runs to 11 residues. The germline V and J ends were trimmed by 4 bases and 3 bases, with 6 bases remaining between them. Germline CDR1 SQVTM, CDR2 ANQGSEA. The CDR3: CSVGRDYGYTF. CDR3 coding DNA: TGCAGCGTTGGCAGGGACTATGGCTACACCTTC.

V is TRBV11-3 and J is TRBJ2-3, with 9 bases lining up with TRBD1. This CDR3 region has 14 residues. V lost 1 base, J lost 4 bases, and 0 bases stayed unmatched. Germline values: CDR1 SGHNT, CDR2 YENEEA. As DNA, the CDR3 is TGTGCCAGCAGCTTAGGGACAGGGGCAGATACGCAGTATTTT. Its translation is CASSLGTGADTQYF.

The rearrangement uses TRBV1 and TRBJ2-5; the table's D gene call, TRBD2, was not cross checked with the DNA. TRBV1 is termed a pseudogene. The CDR3 totals 17 residues. The CDR3 is CTSSQDRRGVNQETQYF. The CDR3 nucleotides are TGCACCAGCAGCCAAGATCGGCGGGGGGTAAACCAAGAGACCCAGTACTTC.

V usage is TRBV18 and J usage is TRBJ1-1; D is possibly TRBD1 (5 bases). Trimming shortened V by 8 bases and J by 4 bases, and 20 bases separated the two germline ends. The germline V gene has CDR1 KGHSH and CDR2 LQKENI. The CDR3 runs to 15 residues. This CDR3 is CASQGPSGRFTEAFF. The CDR3 DNA follows: TGTGCCAGCCAGGGTCCAAGTGGTCGGTTCACTGAAGCTTTCTTT.